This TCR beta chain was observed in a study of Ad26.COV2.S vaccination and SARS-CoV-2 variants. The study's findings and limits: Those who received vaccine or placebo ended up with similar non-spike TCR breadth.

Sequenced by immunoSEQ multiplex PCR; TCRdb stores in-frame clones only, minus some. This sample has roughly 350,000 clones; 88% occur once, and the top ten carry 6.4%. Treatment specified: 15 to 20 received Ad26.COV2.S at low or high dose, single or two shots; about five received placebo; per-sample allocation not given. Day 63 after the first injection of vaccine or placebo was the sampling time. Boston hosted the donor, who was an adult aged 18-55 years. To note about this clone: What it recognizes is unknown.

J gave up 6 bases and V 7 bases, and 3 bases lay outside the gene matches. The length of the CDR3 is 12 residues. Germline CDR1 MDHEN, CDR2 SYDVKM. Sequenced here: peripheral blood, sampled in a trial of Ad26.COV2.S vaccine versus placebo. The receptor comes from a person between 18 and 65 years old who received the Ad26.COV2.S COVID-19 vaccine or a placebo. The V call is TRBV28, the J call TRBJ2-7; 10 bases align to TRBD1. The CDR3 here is CASKGTGVEQYF. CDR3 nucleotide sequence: TGTGCCAGCAAGGGGACAGGGGTCGAGCAGTACTTC.